The 20 T cell receptor beta chains below all came from one sample that was sequenced in a study of blood T cell repertoires in COVID-19. Method: immunoSEQ multiplex PCR; TCRdb's copy keeps in-frame clones and lacks some. The sample carries about 240,000 clones, about four fifths recorded once. Sequenced input: peripheral blood. These receptor sequences come from a man aged 25-45 years who had recovered from COVID-19.

The genes are TRBV7-9 and TRBJ1-1; no firm D call. Trimming left V 2 bases short and J 6 bases short, with 7 bases between. Germline values: CDR1 SEHNR, CDR2 FQNEAQ (reference sequence). CDR3 length: 12 residues. CDR3 region: CASSLTHSEAFF. The CDR3, as DNA: TGTGCCAGCAGCTTAACGCACTCTGAAGCTTTCTTT.

The gene calls are TRBV15 and TRBJ2-2, with 7 positions matching TRBD1. Germline loops: CDR1 LNHNV, CDR2 YYDKDF (reference sequence). This CDR3 has 15 amino acids. The V gene end was trimmed by 4 bases and the J gene end by 1 base; junction bases not matched to a gene: 3. CDR3 sequence: CATSMRQGNTGELFF. The CDR3 DNA sequence: TGTGCCACCAGCATGCGACAGGGGAACACCGGGGAGCTGTTTTTT.

Regarding this clone: One junction end does not reproduce the germline sequence, and a read error may be involved. The chain joins TRBV29-1 to TRBJ2-3, with TRBD2 identical over 13 bases. CDR1 is SQVTM and CDR2 is ANQGSEA in the germline V gene. The CDR3 contains 15 residues. The CDR3 DNA reads TGCAGCGTAGACCCGGGACTAGCGGGACCAACCTCCCCGGATTTT. Its protein product is CSVDPGLAGPTSPDF.

This clone was seen ten or more times. The chain combines TRBV6-5 with TRBJ1-2; 10 bases fit TRBD1. This CDR3 comprises 15 residues. V lost 5 bases and J lost 3; bases outside the gene matches: 6. Germline V gene data show CDR1 as MNHEY and CDR2 as SVGAGI. The DNA of the CDR3 is TGTGCCAGCAGTCAGACAGGGGGCGAGGACTATGGCTACACCTTC. It translates to CASSQTGGEDYGYTF.

This sequence joins TRBV3-1 (or the pseudogene TRBV3-2) and TRBJ1-5; tentatively, D is TRBD1 (5 bases). Trimming stripped 3 bases from V and 7 bases from J, with 13 bases between. The V gene's germline CDR1 is LGHDT and CDR2 YNNKEL (reference sequence). The CDR3 is 14 amino acids. The CDR3 is CASSHSGGLQPQHF. The CDR3 DNA reads TGTGCCAGCAGCCATTCGGGGGGTTTACAGCCCCAGCATTTT.

J is TRBJ1-2 and V is TRBV2; D may be TRBD1 (5 bases). The CDR3 contains 11 residues. Trimming left V 3 bases short and J 10 bases short, with 9 bases between. Per germline, CDR1 SNHLY and CDR2 FYNNEI. The CDR3 here is CASSDLRVYTF. Here the CDR3 DNA reads TGTGCCAGCAGTGACCTCAGGGTCTACACCTTC.

The chain has TRBV20-1 and TRBJ2-7; 8 positions match TRBD1. V lost 3 bases to trimming and J lost 3 bases; unmatched junction nucleotides: 1. CDR1 is DFQATT, CDR2 SNEGSKA, per germline (reference sequence). The CDR3 sequence is 12 residues long. Here the CDR3 DNA reads TGCAGTGCTAGTACAGGGGGCTACGAGCAGTACTTC. Translation gives CSASTGGYEQYF.

The chain employs TRBV3-1 (or the pseudogene TRBV3-2) and TRBJ1-1; TRBD1 agrees at 7 bases. Germline V lookup: CDR1 LGHDT, CDR2 YNNKEL (reference sequence). V gave up 0 bases and J gave up 5 bases; unmatched junction bases: 6. The CDR3 loop spans 15 amino acids. The CDR3 sequence is CASSQDKGGRTEAFF. The CDR3 nucleotides read TGTGCCAGCAGCCAAGATAAAGGGGGCCGGACTGAAGCTTTCTTT.

The chain recombines TRBV6-5 with TRBJ2-2, with 9 bases aligning to TRBD1. In germline, CDR1 is MNHEY, CDR2 SVGAGI. V lost 6 bases and J lost 0; bases outside the gene matches: 5. The CDR3 sequence is 16 residues long. The CDR3 DNA follows: TGTGCCAGCAGATACACAGGGGGCACGAACACCGGGGAGCTGTTTTTT. Translated, it gives CASRYTGGTNTGELFF.

The chain uses TRBV10-2 and TRBJ2-7; D not resolved. Deletions cut 0 bases from V and 1 base from J, with 10 bases between. Germline loops: CDR1 WSHSY, CDR2 SAAADI. The CDR3 is 15 amino acids. The chain's CDR3 is CASSESGSASYEQYV. As DNA, the CDR3 is TGCGCCAGCAGTGAGTCGGGCTCAGCATCCTACGAGCAGTACGTC.

The rearrangement joins TRBV10-3 to TRBJ1-1; weak D call: TRBD1 (6 bases). CDR3 size: 14 residues. The germline V gene has CDR1 ENHRY and CDR2 SYGVKD. Between the trimmed V and J ends, which lost 4 bases and 5 bases, there was a span of 14 bases. The CDR3 protein is CAISGNREGTEAFF. The CDR3 DNA reads TGTGCCATCAGTGGAAACAGGGAGGGTACTGAAGCTTTCTTT.

DNA of the CDR3: TGTGCCAGCATACGGACAGGGAATGAGAACACTGAAGCTTTCTTT. This codes for CASIRTGNENTEAFF. The J gene is TRBJ1-1, the V gene TRBV5-8, with 8 positions matching TRBD1. This CDR3 has 15 amino acids. The V gene end was trimmed by 6 bases and the J gene end by 1 base; junction bases not matched to a gene: 8. Germline V gives CDR1 SGHTS, CDR2 YDEGEE.

J is TRBJ2-3 and V is TRBV7-3; D gene unclear. CDR1 is SGHTA and CDR2 is FQGTGA in the germline V gene. The CDR3 is 12 amino acids. Trimming pared 1 base from V and 6 bases from J, leaving 5 bases between. CDR3 sequence: CASSLNMDTQYF. CDR3 coding DNA: TGTGCCAGCAGCTTAAACATGGATACGCAGTATTTT.

This rearrangement joins TRBV3-1 (or the pseudogene TRBV3-2) to TRBJ2-5; D is possibly TRBD2 (6 bases). Trimming removed 2 bases at V and 5 bases at J, with 12 bases between. CDR3 size: 14 residues. CDR1 and CDR2 (germline): LGHDT, YNNKEL (reference sequence). Here the CDR3 DNA reads TGTGCCAGCAGCCAAACTACGGGGGTGGAGACCCAGTACTTC. It is translated as CASSQTTGVETQYF.

This clone has a single count. The CDR3 DNA follows: TGTGCCAGCAGCCAAGAGAAAACTCTGCTAGGAAACACCATATATTTT. This translates into CASSQEKTLLGNTIYF. The rearrangement uses TRBV3-1 (or the pseudogene TRBV3-2) and TRBJ1-3; no reliable D call. There are 16 residues in the CDR3. The ends were cut back, 0 bases at V and 4 bases at J, with 13 bases in the middle. Germline loops: CDR1 LGHDT, CDR2 YNNKEL (reference sequence).

The chain uses TRBV5-4 and TRBJ1-4; D might be TRBD1 (5 bases). CDR1 and CDR2 from the germline V gene are SGHNT and YYREEE (reference sequence). The CDR3 runs to 14 residues. V was pared by 0 bases and J by 4 bases, with 7 bases between. CDR3 residues: CASSLGRVNEKLFF. The CDR3 nucleotides are TGTGCCAGCAGCTTGGGCAGGGTTAATGAAAAACTGTTTTTT.

The chain couples TRBV21-1 to TRBJ2-7; the table's D call, TRBD1, was not checked against the DNA. TRBV21-1 corresponds to a pseudogene. The CDR3 has 14 amino acids. CDR3 residues: CASSIDSVTYEQYV. The DNA for the CDR3 is TGTGCCAGCAGCATAGACAGCGTTACCTACGAGCAGTACGTC.

In its sample, this clone was seen a few times. The chain joins TRBV27 to TRBJ2-6; 7 positions agree with TRBD1. CDR1 and CDR2 (germline): MNHEY, SMNVEV (reference sequence). Trimming at V came to 6 bases and at J to 2 bases, leaving 10 bases not matched to a gene. The CDR3 sequence is 17 residues long. CDR3 sequence (DNA): TGTGCCAGCAGAACCCACAGGGGTCCTCCTGGGGCCAACGTCCTGACTTTC. Translated, it gives CASRTHRGPPGANVLTF.

The V gene is TRBV9, the J gene TRBJ2-2, with TRBD1 as a possible D gene (5 bases). Germline lookup yields CDR1 SGDLS and CDR2 YYNGEE. This CDR3 is 15 amino acids long. V lost 2 bases and J lost 7, with 15 bases in between. The chain's CDR3 is CASSVHWGRNGELFF. Written as DNA, the CDR3 is TGTGCCAGCAGCGTTCACTGGGGCCGAAACGGGGAGCTGTTTTTT.

The rearrangement joins TRBV19 to TRBJ2-2; 8 bases line up with TRBD1. Looked up from germline, CDR1 is LNHDA and CDR2 is SQIVND (reference sequence). The CDR3 is 15 residues long. Losses at the gene ends were 3 bases for V and 9 bases for J; bases not matched to a gene: 9. The CDR3 nucleotides read TGTGCCAGTAGTATCCAGGGGGCAAAGGGGAGGGAGCTGTTTTTT. This translates into CASSIQGAKGRELFF.